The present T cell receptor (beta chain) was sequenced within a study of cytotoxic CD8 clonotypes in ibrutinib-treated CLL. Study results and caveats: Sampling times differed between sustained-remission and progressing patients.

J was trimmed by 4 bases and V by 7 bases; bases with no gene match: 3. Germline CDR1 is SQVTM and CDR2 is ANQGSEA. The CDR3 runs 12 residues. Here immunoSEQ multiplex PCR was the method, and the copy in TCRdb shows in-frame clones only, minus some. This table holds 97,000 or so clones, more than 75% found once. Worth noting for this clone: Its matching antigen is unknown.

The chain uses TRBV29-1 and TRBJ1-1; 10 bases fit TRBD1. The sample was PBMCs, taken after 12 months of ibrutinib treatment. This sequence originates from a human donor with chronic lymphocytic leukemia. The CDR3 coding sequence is TGCAGCGCCCGACAGGGGGCCACTGAAGCTTTCTTT. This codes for CSARQGATEAFF.